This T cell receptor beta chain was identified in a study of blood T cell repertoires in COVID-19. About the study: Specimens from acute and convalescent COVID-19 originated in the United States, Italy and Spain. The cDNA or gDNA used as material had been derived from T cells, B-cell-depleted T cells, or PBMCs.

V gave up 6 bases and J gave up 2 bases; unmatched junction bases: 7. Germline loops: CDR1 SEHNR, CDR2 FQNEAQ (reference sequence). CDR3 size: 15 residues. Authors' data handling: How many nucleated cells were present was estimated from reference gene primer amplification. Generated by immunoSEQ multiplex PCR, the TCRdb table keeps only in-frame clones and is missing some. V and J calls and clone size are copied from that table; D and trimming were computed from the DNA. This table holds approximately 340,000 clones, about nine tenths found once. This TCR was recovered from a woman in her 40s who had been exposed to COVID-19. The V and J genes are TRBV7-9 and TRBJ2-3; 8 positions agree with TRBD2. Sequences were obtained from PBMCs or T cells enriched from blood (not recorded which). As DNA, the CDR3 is TGTGCCAGCAGGAGTATAGCGGGGCTCACAGATACGCAGTATTTT. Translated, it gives CASRSIAGLTDTQYF.